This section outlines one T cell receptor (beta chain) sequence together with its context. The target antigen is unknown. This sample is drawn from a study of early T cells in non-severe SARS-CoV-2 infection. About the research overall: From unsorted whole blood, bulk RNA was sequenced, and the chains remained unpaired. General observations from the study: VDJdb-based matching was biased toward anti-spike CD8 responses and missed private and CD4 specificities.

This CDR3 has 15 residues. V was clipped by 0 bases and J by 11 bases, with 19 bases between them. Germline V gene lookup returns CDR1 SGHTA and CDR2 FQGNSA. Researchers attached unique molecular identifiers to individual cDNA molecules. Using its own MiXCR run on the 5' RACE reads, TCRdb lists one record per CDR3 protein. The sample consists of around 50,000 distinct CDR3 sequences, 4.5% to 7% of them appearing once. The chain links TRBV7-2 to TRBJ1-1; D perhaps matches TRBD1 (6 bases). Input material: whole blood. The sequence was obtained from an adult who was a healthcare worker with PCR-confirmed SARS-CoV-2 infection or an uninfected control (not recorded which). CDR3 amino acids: CASSLARGQGRGAFF. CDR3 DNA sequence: TGTGCCAGCAGCTTAGCCCGTGGGCAGGGGCGTGGGGCTTTCTTT.